One and the same sample provided the 25 T cell receptor beta chains below, sequenced in a study of blood T cells in healthy people across ages. A second PCR, run for roughly 6 to 11 cycles, used a sample-barcoded 5' primer plus a J-beta primer mix. Using its own MiXCR run on the 5' RACE reads, TCRdb lists one record per CDR3 protein. The sample contains about 1,500,000 distinct CDR3 sequences, 28% of which appear only once. Material for sequencing was blood. These TCRs come from a woman aged 25-40 years in good health.

CDR3 loop: CASPGYNEQFF. The DNA for the CDR3 is TGTGCCAGCCCGGGGTACAATGAGCAGTTCTTC. The chain has TRBV12-3 or TRBV12-4 and TRBJ2-1, with D tentatively TRBD2 (5 bases). The CDR3 loop spans 11 amino acids. V was cut by 8 bases and J by 4 bases, with 6 bases left in between.

The chain employs TRBV11-2 and TRBJ2-7; D gene uncertain. The assigned J gene may be wrong: the sequence end matches TRBJ2-5 better. CDR1 is SGHAT and CDR2 is FQNNGV in the germline V gene. The CDR3 runs to 15 residues. CDR3 DNA: TGTGCCAGCAGCTTAGTCCCCGATGAGGAAGAGACCCAGTACTTC. It yields the protein CASSLVPDEEETQYF.

This chain joins TRBV27 and TRBJ1-4; D remains unclear. CDR1 is MNHEY, CDR2 SMNVEV, per germline (reference sequence). The CDR3 length is 15 residues. V was cut by 5 bases and J by 5 bases, with 15 bases left in between. This CDR3 is CASSQTTGGNEKLFF. DNA for the CDR3: TGTGCCAGCAGTCAAACGACGGGAGGGAATGAAAAACTGTTTTTT.

The V call is TRBV7-2, the J call TRBJ1-1, with D perhaps matching TRBD1 (5 bases). There are 14 residues in the CDR3. Trimming stripped 3 bases from V and 1 base from J, with 9 bases between. CDR1 is SGHTA and CDR2 is FQGNSA in the germline V gene. The CDR3 sequence: CASSFGHENTEAFF. As DNA, the CDR3 is TGTGCCAGCAGCTTTGGACATGAGAACACTGAAGCTTTCTTT.

This clonotype appeared many times. The chain combines TRBV4-2 with TRBJ1-6; possibly TRBD1 for D (5 bases). Trimming took off 0 bases at V and 8 bases at J, with 20 bases between the two ends. This CDR3 spans 18 amino acids. Looked up from germline, CDR1 is LGHNA and CDR2 is YNFKEQ. In DNA form, the CDR3 reads TGTGCCAGCAGCCAAGATGGTTTAACCCTGGGACGTGATTCACCCCTCCACTTT. This translates into CASSQDGLTLGRDSPLHF.

The CDR3 nucleotides are TGTGCCACCAGGGGTCGTTCGGGGAACTCCTACGAGCAGTACTTC. Its translation is CATRGRSGNSYEQYF. The chain employs TRBV10-3 and TRBJ2-7, with TRBD1 as a possible D gene (6 bases). With 10 bases removed from V and 0 bases from J, the gap between germline ends came to 19 bases. The CDR3 covers 15 residues. Germline CDR1 and CDR2: ENHRY and SYGVKD.

The rearrangement uses TRBV12-3 or TRBV12-4 and TRBJ1-4; no clear D gene. Trimming pared 6 bases from V and 4 bases from J, leaving 12 bases between. The CDR3 contains 14 residues. CDR3 coding DNA: TGTGCCAGCAGGTGGACGGCAAATAATGAAAAACTGTTTTTT. Protein product: CASRWTANNEKLFF.

Remarks on this clonotype: A much more abundant neighbour one base away suggests this may be a read error. This chain uses TRBV5-1 with TRBJ2-6; 8 bases are a match to TRBD1. The CDR3 covers 17 residues. CDR1 is SGHRS, CDR2 YFSETQ, per germline. CDR3 bases: TGCGCCAGCAGCCCCGGACAGGGTGACACTGGGGCCAACATCCTGACTTTC. Translated: CASSPGQGDTGANILTF.

This clonotype was counted only a few times. J is TRBJ1-1 and V is TRBV28; possibly TRBD1 for D (5 bases). The CDR3 loop spans 14 amino acids. V was cut by 4 bases and J by 4 bases, with 13 bases left in between. CDR1 is MDHEN and CDR2 is SYDVKM in the germline V gene. CDR3 DNA: TGTGCCAGCAGTTACCAGGGATCGCGCACTGAAGCTTTCTTT. It encodes CASSYQGSRTEAFF. The variable domain in full, with the rest retrieved from reference TRBV28 and TRBJ1-1, is DVKVTQSSRYLVKRTGEKVFLECVQDMDHENMFWYRQDPGLGLRLIYFSYDVKMKEKGDIPEGYSVSREKKERFSLILESASTNQTSMYLCASSYQGSRTEAFFGQGTRLTVV.

The V gene is TRBV12-3 or TRBV12-4, the J gene TRBJ1-5; the D is unclear. The CDR3 totals 14 residues. V lost 4 bases and J lost 6, with 13 bases in between. The CDR3 nucleotides are TGTGCCAGCAGTTCCCAGTTTCCGAGTCAGCCCCAGCATTTT. Protein product: CASSSQFPSQPQHF.

This CDR3 reads CASSYVLGQPQHF. CDR3 coding DNA: TGTGCCAGCAGTTACGTTTTGGGGCAGCCCCAGCATTTT. V gene TRBV6-5 combines with J gene TRBJ1-5; D is ambiguous. From germline, CDR1 is MNHEY and CDR2 SVGAGI. Trimming pared 2 bases from V and 7 bases from J, leaving 9 bases between. The CDR3 has 13 amino acids.

This clonotype was recorded at least ten times. CDR3 sequence: CASRSRGSSYEQYF. DNA for the CDR3: TGTGCCAGCAGGTCACGGGGGAGCTCCTACGAGCAGTACTTC. The V call is TRBV6-5, the J call TRBJ2-7; TRBD2 might be the D (6 bases). V lost 6 bases and J 0 bases, leaving 12 bases between the germline ends. Germline V CDR1 and CDR2: MNHEY, SVGAGI. There are 14 residues in the CDR3.

J is TRBJ1-1 and V is TRBV28; 7 nucleotides align to TRBD1. The CDR3 loop spans 16 amino acids. V shed 4 bases, J shed 1 base, and the junction held 9 bases outside the gene matches. Germline values: CDR1 MDHEN, CDR2 SYDVKM. The CDR3 protein is CASSSPPTGRNTEAFF. In DNA form, the CDR3 reads TGTGCCAGCAGTTCTCCCCCGACAGGGAGGAACACTGAAGCTTTCTTT.

This clonotype was counted many times. DNA for the CDR3: TGTGCCACCAGGGCATCGAGCTCCTACAATGAGCAGTTCTTC. Protein sequence: CATRASSSYNEQFF. V and J are TRBV24-1 and TRBJ2-1; no clear D gene. CDR1 KGHDR and CDR2 SFDVKD come from the germline V gene. The CDR3 covers 14 residues. The germline V and J ends were trimmed by 7 bases and 0 bases, with 9 bases remaining between them.

The chain links TRBV7-3 to TRBJ2-1; the D call may be TRBD1 or TRBD2 (6 bases each). The CDR3 contains 15 residues. V gave up 0 bases and J gave up 8 bases, with 14 bases separating them. Germline V gene data show CDR1 as SGHTA and CDR2 as FQGTGA. CDR3 nucleotides: TGTGCCAGCAGCTTAACAGCCGGGGGCGGCGATGAGCAGTTCTTC. Residues: CASSLTAGGGDEQFF.

The gene calls are TRBV7-2 and TRBJ2-1, with 12 bases that match TRBD2. Germline CDR1 reads SGHTA; CDR2 reads FQGNSA. The CDR3 contains 17 residues. V dropped 4 bases and J dropped 8; count of bases not matched to a gene: 12. This CDR3 reads CASSSPLAGGFEDEQFF. The CDR3 nucleotides are TGTGCCAGCAGCTCGCCCCTAGCGGGGGGGTTTGAGGATGAGCAGTTCTTC.

Only a few counts were recorded for this clonotype. Germline and junction disagree at one end, which may indicate a read error. The chain recombines TRBV27 with TRBJ1-2; D is uncertain. The CDR3 sequence is 14 residues long. In germline, CDR1 is MNHEY, CDR2 SMNVEV (reference sequence). CDR3 residues: CASSPRIPSYCYTF. The CDR3 nucleotides are TGTGCCAGCAGTCCCCGCATCCCCTCCTATTGCTACACCTTC.

On this clonotype: It may be a read error: a sequence one base away is much more abundant. This chain links TRBV12-3 or TRBV12-4 with TRBJ2-1; 8 bases are shared with TRBD2. TRBJ2-7 explains the end of the DNA better; the J call may be wrong. CDR3 length equals 15 residues. CDR3 region: CASSPGGISYNEQYF. The CDR3 nucleotides are TGTGCCAGCAGCCCGGGGGGGATCTCCTACAATGAGCAGTACTTC.

This clonotype came up many times. V is TRBV9 and J is TRBJ1-2; no definite D call. The V end lost 0 bases, the J end lost 4 bases, and 10 bases lay between the germline ends. The CDR3 consists of 14 residues. Germline loops: CDR1 SGDLS, CDR2 YYNGEE. The CDR3 DNA sequence: TGTGCCAGCAGCGTAGTTGGCCAACCCTATGGCTACACCTTC. The encoded protein is CASSVVGQPYGYTF.

The rearrangement links TRBV28 to TRBJ2-1, with D maybe TRBD1 (6 bases). This CDR3 is 12 amino acids long. V was trimmed by 7 bases and J by 12 bases, leaving 16 bases between them. Germline V CDR1 and CDR2: MDHEN, SYDVKM. CDR3 nucleotides: TGTGCCAGCAAAACAGGGACCACCGGGCAGTTCTTC. It translates to CASKTGTTGQFF. Filled out from reference TRBV28 and TRBJ2-1, the complete variable domain reads DVKVTQSSRYLVKRTGEKVFLECVQDMDHENMFWYRQDPGLGLRLIYFSYDVKMKEKGDIPEGYSVSREKKERFSLILESASTNQTSMYLCASKTGTTGQFFGPGTRLTVL.

This clonotype was found a few times. The V gene is TRBV5-1, the J gene TRBJ2-5; no clear D gene. The V gene lost 4 bases and the J gene lost 0 bases, with 10 bases spanning the gap. In germline, CDR1 is SGHRS, CDR2 YFSETQ. CDR3 length equals 14 residues. Written as DNA, the CDR3 is TGCGCCAGCAGCCGCCAGACTGACCAAGAGACCCAGTACTTC. Translating it yields CASSRQTDQETQYF.

This clonotype was observed many times. The chain carries TRBV12-3 or TRBV12-4 and TRBJ2-7; D call uncertain. This CDR3 has 15 residues. V lost 1 base and J 0 bases, leaving 10 bases between the germline ends. CDR3 protein: CASSLGGVSSYEQYF. The CDR3 DNA reads TGTGCCAGCAGTTTAGGTGGGGTAAGCTCCTACGAGCAGTACTTC.

Of note for this clonotype: Since a much larger clone is just one base distant, this may be a read error. The chain is built from TRBV12-3 or TRBV12-4 and TRBJ2-5; no reliable D call. This CDR3 comprises 13 residues. The CDR3 nucleotides read TGTGCCAGCAGTGAGACGAGCCAAGAGACCCGGTACTTC. Amino acids: CASSETSQETRYF.

This clonotype was found once. A read error is possible here, since a much larger clone lies one base away. In this CDR3 the conserved last residue, phenylalanine or tryptophan, is missing, so a read error is likely. The chain couples TRBV5-1 to TRBJ2-6; D unclear. Germline CDR1 SGHRS, CDR2 YFSETQ. The CDR3 loop spans 15 amino acids. In nucleotides, the CDR3 is TGCGCCAACAGCTATAGAACTTCTGGGGCCAACGTCCTGACTTGC. Protein: CANSYRTSGANVLTC.

The chain links TRBV2 to TRBJ2-2, with TRBD2 identical over 9 bases. The V gene end was trimmed by 10 bases and the J gene end by 4 bases; junction bases not matched to a gene: 4. CDR3 size: 13 residues. Germline V gene sequence: CDR1 SNHLY, CDR2 FYNNEI. CDR3 sequence: CATGTSSTGELFF. In DNA form, the CDR3 reads TGTGCCACCGGGACTAGCTCCACCGGGGAGCTGTTTTTT. The whole variable domain, filled in from reference TRBV2 and TRBJ2-2, reads EPEVTQTPSHQVTQMGQEVILRCVPISNHLYFYWYRQILGQKVEFLVSFYNNEISEKSEIFDDQFSVERPDGSNFTLKIRSTKLEDSAMYFCATGTSSTGELFFGEGSRLTVL.